This T cell receptor (beta chain) is drawn from a study of OX40 agonist ivuxolimab in advanced cancers. The protocol was immunoSEQ multiplex PCR, while the TCRdb copy is restricted to in-frame clones and leaves out a portion. The data show over 90,000 clones, with around 91% seen just once and roughly 0.16% held by the top ten. This CDR3 contains 13 residues. Trimming shortened V by 2 bases and J by 4 bases, and 9 bases separated the two germline ends. Germline values: CDR1 SGHTS, CDR2 YDEGEE. The sample in question was CD4+ or CD8+ T cells sorted from blood, obtained in a trial of the OX40 agonist ivuxolimab. The rearrangement links TRBV5-8 to TRBJ1-2; D unclear. The TCR comes from an adult with an advanced solid tumor such as melanoma, head and neck, liver or kidney cancer. The CDR3: CASSFVGVYGYTF. The CDR3 DNA is TGTGCCAGCAGCTTCGTAGGAGTCTATGGCTACACCTTC.